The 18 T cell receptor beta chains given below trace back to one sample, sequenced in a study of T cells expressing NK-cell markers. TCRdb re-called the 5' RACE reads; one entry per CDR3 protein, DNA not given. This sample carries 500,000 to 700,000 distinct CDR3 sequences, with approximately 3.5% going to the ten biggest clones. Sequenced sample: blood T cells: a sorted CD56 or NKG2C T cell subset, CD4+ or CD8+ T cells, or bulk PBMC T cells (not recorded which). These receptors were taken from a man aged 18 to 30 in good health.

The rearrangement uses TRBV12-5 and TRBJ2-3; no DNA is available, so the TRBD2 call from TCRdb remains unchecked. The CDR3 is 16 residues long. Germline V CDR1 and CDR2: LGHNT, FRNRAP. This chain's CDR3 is CASGLVAGLYTDTQYF.

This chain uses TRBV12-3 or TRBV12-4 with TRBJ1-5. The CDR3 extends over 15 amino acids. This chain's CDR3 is CASSLTTGSNQPQHF.

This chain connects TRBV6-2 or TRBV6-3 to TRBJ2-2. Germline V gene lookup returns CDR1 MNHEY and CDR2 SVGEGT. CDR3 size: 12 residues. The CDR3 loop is CASRESGGELFF.

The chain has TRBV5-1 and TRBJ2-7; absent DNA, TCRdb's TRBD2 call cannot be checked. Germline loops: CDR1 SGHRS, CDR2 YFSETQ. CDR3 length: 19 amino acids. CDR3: CASSSKRETNLAGYYEQYF.

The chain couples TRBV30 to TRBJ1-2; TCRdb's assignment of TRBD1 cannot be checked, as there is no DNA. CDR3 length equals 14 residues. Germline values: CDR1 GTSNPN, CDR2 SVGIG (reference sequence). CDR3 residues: CAWGPGTDFGGYTF.

CDR3: CASSKGIGTGVEETQYF. The V and J genes are TRBV21-1 and TRBJ2-5; checking the TCRdb D call of TRBD1 is not possible without DNA. TRBV21-1 is noted as a pseudogene. This CDR3 is built from 17 residues.

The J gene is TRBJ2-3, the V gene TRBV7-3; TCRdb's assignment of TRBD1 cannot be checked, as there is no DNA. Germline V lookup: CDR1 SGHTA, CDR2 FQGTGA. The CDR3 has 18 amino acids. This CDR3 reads CASSYHFYRGRDTDTQYF. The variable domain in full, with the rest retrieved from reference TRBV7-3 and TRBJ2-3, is GAGVSQTPSNKVTEKGKYVELRCDPISGHTALYWYRQSLGQGPEFLIYFQGTGAADDSGLPNDRFFAVRPEGSVSTLKIQRTERGDSAVYLCASSYHFYRGRDTDTQYFGPGTRLTVL.

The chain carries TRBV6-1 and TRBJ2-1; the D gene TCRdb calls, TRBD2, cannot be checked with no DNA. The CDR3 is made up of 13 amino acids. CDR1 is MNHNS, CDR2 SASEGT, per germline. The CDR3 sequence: CATRAGGYNEQFF.

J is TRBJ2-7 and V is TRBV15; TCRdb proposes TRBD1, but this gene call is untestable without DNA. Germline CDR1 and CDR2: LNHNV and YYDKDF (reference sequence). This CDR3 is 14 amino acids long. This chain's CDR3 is CATSRGETGLEQYF.

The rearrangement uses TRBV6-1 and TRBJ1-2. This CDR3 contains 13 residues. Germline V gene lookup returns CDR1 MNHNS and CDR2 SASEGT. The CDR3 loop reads CASSDWSDYGYTF.

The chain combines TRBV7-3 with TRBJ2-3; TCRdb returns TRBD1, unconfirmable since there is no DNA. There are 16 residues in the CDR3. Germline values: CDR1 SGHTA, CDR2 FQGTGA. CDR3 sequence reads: CASSPAPGQNTDTQYF.

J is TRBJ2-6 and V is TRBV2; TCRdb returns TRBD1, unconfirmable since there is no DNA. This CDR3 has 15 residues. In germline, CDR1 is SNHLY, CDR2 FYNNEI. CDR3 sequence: CASKDRAAGANVLTF.

The CDR3 loop is CASSHRDYSYEQYF. This sequence joins TRBV5-6 and TRBJ2-7; TCRdb proposes TRBD2, but this gene call is untestable without DNA. This CDR3 spans 14 amino acids. In germline, CDR1 is SGHDT, CDR2 YYEEEE.

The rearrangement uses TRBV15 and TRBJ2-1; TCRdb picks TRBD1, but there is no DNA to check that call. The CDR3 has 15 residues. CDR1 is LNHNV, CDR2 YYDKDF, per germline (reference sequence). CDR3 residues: CATSRGTGSYNEQFF.

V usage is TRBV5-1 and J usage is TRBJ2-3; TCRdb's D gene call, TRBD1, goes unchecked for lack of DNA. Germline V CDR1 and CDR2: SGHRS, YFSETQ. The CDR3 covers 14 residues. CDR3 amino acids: CASRQGASTDTQYF. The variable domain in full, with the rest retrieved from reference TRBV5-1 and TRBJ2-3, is KAGVTQTPRYLIKTRGQQVTLSCSPISGHRSVSWYQQTPGQGLQFLFEYFSETQRNKGNFPGRFSGRQFSNSRSEMNVSTLELGDSALYLCASRQGASTDTQYFGPGTRLTVL.

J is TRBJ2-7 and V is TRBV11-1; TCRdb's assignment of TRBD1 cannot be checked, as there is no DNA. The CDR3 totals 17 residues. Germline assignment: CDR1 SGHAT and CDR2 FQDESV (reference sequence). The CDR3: CASSLANGATQPYEQYF.

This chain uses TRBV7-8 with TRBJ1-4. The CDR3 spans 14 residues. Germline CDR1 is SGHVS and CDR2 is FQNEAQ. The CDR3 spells CASSLGPQSSKLFF.

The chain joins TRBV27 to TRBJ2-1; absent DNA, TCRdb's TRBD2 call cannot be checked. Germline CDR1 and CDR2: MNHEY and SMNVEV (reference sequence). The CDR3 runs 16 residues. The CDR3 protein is CASSLLAKSSYNEQFF.